This record concerns one TCR beta chain sequence. Genomic DNA provided the template from which TCR beta VDJ and CDR3 profiles were obtained. TCRdb re-derived calls from the reads in MiXCR, one entry per CDR3 protein. The table has 250,000 to 350,000 distinct CDR3 sequences, 45% to 65% seen once. The CDR3 consists of 17 residues. V lost 6 bases, J lost 4 bases, and 16 bases stayed unmatched. Germline V gene lookup returns CDR1 SNHLY and CDR2 FYNNEI. The sample belongs to a study of CD8+CD57+ T cells in acquired aplastic anemia. The overall study: Sorted cells (CD4+ and CD8+) yielded DNA amounts that averaged approximately 3.1 ug.

This chain links TRBV2 with TRBJ2-3, with 7 bases identical to TRBD2. The source of this sequence is a human donor with severe aplastic anemia or a healthy control (not recorded which). The sequenced sample consisted of sorted CD4+, CD8+, or CD8+CD57+ T cells (not recorded which) from PBMCs. CDR3: CASSQLTTSSGADTQYF. CDR3 nucleotides: TGTGCCAGCAGCCAACTTACGACTAGCTCGGGGGCAGATACGCAGTATTTT.